The subject of this entry is one T cell receptor beta chain. These data belong to a study of T-cell memory formation after mild COVID-19. From the 5' RACE reads, TCRdb called clonotypes with MiXCR, one entry per CDR3 protein. The sample has about 160,000 distinct CDR3 sequences, roughly 30% seen once. This receptor was identified in an adult woman who had mild COVID-19 (a few samples of this study predate the infection). Cell type and time point are not known. Sequenced material: PBMCs or a T cell subset sorted from them (not recorded which).

The CDR3 spells CASSRGQLAGGLYNEQFF. In DNA, the CDR3 is TGCGCCAGCAGCAGGGGACAACTAGCGGGGGGGCTCTACAATGAGCAGTTCTTC. The chain carries TRBV5-1 and TRBJ2-1; 13 positions match TRBD2. V shed 4 bases and J 3 bases; nucleotides not matched to a gene: 10. In germline, CDR1 is SGHRS, CDR2 YFSETQ. The CDR3 length is 18 residues.